This passage covers 16 T cell receptor beta chains from one sample sequenced in a study of shared clonotypes between healthy human individuals. Only in-frame clones appear in the TCRdb table, and some are missing; sequencing was by immunoSEQ multiplex PCR. The table has more than 550,000 clones, less than 95% seen once. Sequencing used memory CD8+ T cells from PBMCs. Subset reported: CD45RO+ cells pooled with CCR7-negative TemRA cells. These receptors were obtained from a man between 18 and 35 years old in good health. Some clones in this sample may be carry-over from other donors' samples.

This rearrangement joins TRBV6-4 to TRBJ2-1, with 9 bases fitting TRBD2. The CDR3 loop spans 15 amino acids. Germline CDR1 MRHNA, CDR2 SNTAGT. Unmatched junction bases numbered 7, after V lost 4 bases and J lost 6 bases. CDR3 DNA sequence: TGTGCCAGCAGTGTTGCTAGCGGGGACTTCAATGAGCAGTTCTTC. This encodes CASSVASGDFNEQFF.

The rearrangement links TRBV7-8 to TRBJ2-2; the D is unclear. V dropped 2 bases and J dropped 6 bases, with 10 bases sitting between them. Germline V gene sequence: CDR1 SGHVS, CDR2 FQNEAQ. CDR3 size: 14 residues. The CDR3 loop is CASSLRTGSGELFF. CDR3 nucleotides: TGTGCCAGCAGCTTAAGAACCGGGTCCGGGGAGCTGTTTTTT. The complete variable domain, with remaining parts taken from reference TRBV7-8 and TRBJ2-2, reads GAGVSQSPRYKVAKRGQDVALRCDPISGHVSLFWYQQALGQGPEFLTYFQNEAQLDKSGLPSDRFFAERPEGSVSTLKIQRTQQEDSAVYLCASSLRTGSGELFFGEGSRLTVL.

The chain couples TRBV5-5 to TRBJ2-1; D uncertain. The CDR3 is made up of 14 amino acids. CDR1 and CDR2 from the germline V gene are SGHKS and YYEKEE (reference sequence). The germline V and J ends were trimmed by 1 base and 3 bases, with 8 bases remaining between them. The CDR3 DNA sequence: TGTGCCAGCAGCTTGAGGTTAAGCTACAATGAGCAGTTCTTC. Its protein is CASSLRLSYNEQFF.

This clone showed up just a few times. V usage is TRBV18 and J usage is TRBJ1-5; D is possibly TRBD1 (5 bases). Germline CDR1 reads KGHSH; CDR2 reads LQKENI. This CDR3 has 14 amino acids. V was shortened by 3 bases and J by 5 bases, with 11 bases between the two germline ends. The CDR3 region has the DNA TGTGCCAGCTCACCCGGAAGGGGTGATCAGCCCCAGCATTTT. Residues: CASSPGRGDQPQHF.

This chain connects TRBV7-9 to TRBJ2-1, with TRBD2 identical over 10 bases. J lost 15 bases, V lost 3 bases, and 14 bases had no gene match. Per germline, CDR1 SEHNR and CDR2 FQNEAQ (reference sequence). CDR3 length: 15 amino acids. CDR3 amino acids: CASSLVLLAGEGWFF. CDR3 coding DNA: TGTGCCAGCAGCTTGGTCCTCCTAGCGGGAGAGGGGTGGTTCTTC.

This chain links TRBV4-1 with TRBJ1-1, with TRBD1 matching 7 bases. Per germline, CDR1 MGHRA and CDR2 YSYEKL. This CDR3 comprises 15 residues. Germline trimming cut 0 bases from V and 4 bases from J; bases unmatched to any gene: 5. This chain's CDR3 is CASSQEEWDSTEAFF. CDR3 nucleotides: TGCGCCAGCAGCCAAGAAGAATGGGACAGCACTGAAGCTTTCTTT.

This clone appeared a single time. The J gene is TRBJ2-3, the V gene TRBV27, with TRBD1 matching over 7 bases. With 0 bases clipped from V and 0 bases from J, the junction kept 0 bases outside the gene matches. The CDR3 is 15 amino acids. Germline lookup yields CDR1 MNHEY and CDR2 SMNVEV (reference sequence). CDR3 loop: CASSLSQGSTDTQYF. CDR3 in DNA: TGTGCCAGCAGTTTATCACAGGGGAGCACAGATACGCAGTATTTT.

The V call is TRBV27, the J call TRBJ2-1, with D hard to call. Trimming removed 2 bases at V and 3 bases at J, with 8 bases between. The germline CDR1 and CDR2 sequences are MNHEY and SMNVEV (reference sequence). The CDR3 length is 14 residues. The CDR3 loop reads CASSLLGGYNEQFF. In nucleotides, the CDR3 is TGTGCCAGCAGTTTACTCGGTGGCTACAATGAGCAGTTCTTC.

The chain joins TRBV10-3 to TRBJ2-7; 7 nucleotides match TRBD1. Germline lookup yields CDR1 ENHRY and CDR2 SYGVKD. V was clipped by 2 bases and J by 1 base; unmatched bases: 5. The CDR3 runs 15 residues. CDR3 nucleotides: TGTGCCATCAGTGAGGGCGGACAGGCGTCCTACGAGCAGTACTTC. Protein sequence: CAISEGGQASYEQYF.

V gene TRBV6-1 combines with J gene TRBJ1-1, with D hard to call. This CDR3 has 16 amino acids. Germline CDR1 reads MNHNS; CDR2 reads SASEGT. V lost 1 base and J 2 bases, leaving 14 bases between the germline ends. CDR3 in DNA: TGTGCCAGCAGTGAAGGATGGGTAGCTGCAAACACTGAAGCTTTCTTT. Encoded protein: CASSEGWVAANTEAFF.

The chain has TRBV19 and TRBJ2-7; D tentatively fits TRBD1 or TRBD2 (5 bases each). V was cut by 5 bases and J by 2 bases, with 13 bases left in between. This CDR3 region has 14 residues. The germline gives CDR1 LNHDA, CDR2 SQIVND (reference sequence). CDR3 coding DNA: TGTGCCAGTAGTTCTAGGGACCGAACCTACGAGCAGTACTTC. It codes for CASSSRDRTYEQYF.

The chain joins TRBV5-1 to TRBJ2-1, with D hard to call. Trimming pared 4 bases from V and 8 bases from J, leaving 19 bases between. The germline V gene has CDR1 SGHRS and CDR2 YFSETQ. The length of the CDR3 is 15 residues. CDR3 residues: CASSRGEARWDEQFF. Written as DNA, the CDR3 is TGCGCCAGCAGCCGCGGCGAAGCAAGATGGGATGAGCAGTTCTTC.

The CDR3: CASMDRGYNYGYTF. The DNA of the CDR3 is TGCGCCAGCATGGATCGGGGATACAACTATGGCTACACCTTC. The V and J genes are TRBV10-2 and TRBJ1-2; no clear D. Germline lookup yields CDR1 WSHSY and CDR2 SAAADI. The CDR3 loop spans 14 amino acids. With 7 bases removed from V and 2 bases from J, the gap between germline ends came to 14 bases.

The chain couples TRBV28 to TRBJ2-2; 8 bases agree with TRBD1. The V gene end was trimmed by 7 bases and the J gene end by 7 bases; junction bases not matched to a gene: 8. The length of the CDR3 is 14 residues. Germline CDR1 reads MDHEN; CDR2 reads SYDVKM. CDR3 nucleotides: TGTGCCAGCACGGTGAGACAGGGGATCGGGGAGCTGTTTTTT. Amino acids: CASTVRQGIGELFF.

The rearrangement joins TRBV7-9 to TRBJ2-2, with a weak D call TRBD2 (6 bases). Trimming removed 2 bases at V and 8 bases at J, with 15 bases between. This CDR3 region has 15 residues. The germline CDR1 and CDR2 sequences are SEHNR and FQNEAQ (reference sequence). CDR3 sequence (DNA): TGTGCCAGCAGCTTATTAACGGGGGTTGCAGGGGAGCTGTTTTTT. Its translation: CASSLLTGVAGELFF.

The rearrangement uses TRBV13 and TRBJ2-3, with TRBD1 as a possible D gene (6 bases). Per germline, CDR1 PRHDT and CDR2 FYEKMQ (reference sequence). The CDR3 sequence is 14 residues long. Trimming left V 4 bases short and J 3 bases short, with 11 bases between. The CDR3 reads CASSSRGETDTQYF. CDR3 sequence (DNA): TGTGCCAGCAGCTCCAGGGGTGAGACAGATACGCAGTATTTT.